The entry below gives a single T cell receptor (beta chain) sequence along with its context. What it recognizes is unknown. The data originate from a study of T cell repertoires in cytomegalovirus infection. On the study more broadly: CMV infection and matching HLA type were both indicated by public TCR beta signatures. Study conclusions and caveats: Predominance within the ex vivo response was attributable to HLA-C-restricted CMV-specific TCR beta clonotypes. Carriers of CMV and the relevant HLA type were discriminated by public TCR beta frequency.

TCRdb processed the reads anew with MiXCR; each CDR3 protein has one entry. The sample yields around 310,000 distinct CDR3 sequences, roughly a sixth seen once. Trimming removed 8 bases from V and 7 bases from J; junction bases left unmatched: 6. Germline CDR1 reads SGHTA; CDR2 reads FQGNSA. The CDR3 is 13 residues long. The sequence came from a human donor in good health (CMV status not recorded). Some clones in this sample may be carry-over from other donors' samples. The sequencing input was PBMCs. The rearrangement links TRBV7-2 to TRBJ2-5, with TRBD2 matching 11 bases. The CDR3 protein is CASFGLAGGTQYF. The CDR3 DNA is TGTGCCAGCTTCGGGCTAGCGGGGGGGACCCAGTACTTC.